This T cell receptor beta chain was sequenced for a study of identical twins. The V end was cut by 3 bases, the J end by 3 bases, with 8 bases between. In germline, CDR1 is SNHLY, CDR2 FYNNEI. This CDR3 is built from 13 residues. This clonotype showed up many times. Its target is unknown. The study, taken as a whole, reports: Sequences that were beta out-of-frame showed weaker excess twin sharing.

TCRdb reprocessed the 5' RACE reads with MiXCR, giving one entry per CDR3 protein. The table lists about 290,000 distinct CDR3 sequences, over 8.5% of them singletons. These data also formed part of another study, on yellow fever vaccine responses in identical twins.

The chain has TRBV2 and TRBJ1-1; D not certain. This TCR derives from a woman aged 18-29 years in good health. The specimen was CD8+ T cells sorted from blood. The CDR3 spells CASSDSSDTEAFF. DNA of the CDR3: TGTGCCAGCAGTGATTCGTCAGACACTGAAGCTTTCTTT.